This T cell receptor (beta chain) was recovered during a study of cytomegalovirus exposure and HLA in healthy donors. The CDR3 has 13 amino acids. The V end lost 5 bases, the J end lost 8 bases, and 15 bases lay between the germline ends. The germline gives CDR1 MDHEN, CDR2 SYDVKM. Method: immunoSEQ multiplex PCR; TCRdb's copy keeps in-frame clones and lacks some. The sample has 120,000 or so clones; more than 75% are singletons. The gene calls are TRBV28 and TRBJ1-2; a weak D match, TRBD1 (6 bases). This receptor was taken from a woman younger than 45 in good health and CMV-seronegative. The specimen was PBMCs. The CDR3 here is CASSPPGASGYTF. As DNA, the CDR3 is TGTGCCAGCAGTCCGCCAGGGGCTAGCGGCTACACCTTC.